A selection of T cell receptor beta chains follows, all from one sample in a study of CD8+ T cells in alopecia areata. Profiling relied on immunoSEQ multiplex PCR, and the TCRdb table lists in-frame clones only, not all of them. The profile shows about 120,000 clones, about 60% of them singletons. This material consisted of CD8+ T cells sorted from blood, taken at week 24, from a patient treated with tofacitinib. The receptors derive from a human donor with alopecia areata. Both conserved end residues are part of each CDR3. Each record gives: CDR3 DNA, CDR3 protein, V gene, J gene, D gene, clone size. A D gene is named only where the DNA matches it firmly. Clone size is stated in some rows and not others, as once, few, many or a class when expanded.

CDR3 DNA: TGTGCCAGCAGCTTAACTGAGGGGTATGAGCAGTTCTTC
CDR3 protein: CASSLTEGYEQFF
V gene: TRBV7-3
J gene: TRBJ2-1
D gene: -
clone size: -

CDR3 DNA: TGTGCCAGCAGTCCCGCCGTGGGGGGGAGCGGGGAGCTGTTTTTT
CDR3 protein: CASSPAVGGSGELFF
V gene: TRBV27
J gene: TRBJ2-2
D gene: TRBD2
clone size: -

CDR3 DNA: TGTGCCAGTAGTATAGATGGGGTAGATGAGCAGTTCTTC
CDR3 protein: CASSIDGVDEQFF
V gene: TRBV19
J gene: TRBJ2-1
D gene: -
clone size: -

CDR3 DNA: TGTGCCAGCAGTGGGACTAGCGGGGGGGCCAATGAGCAGTTCTTC
CDR3 protein: CASSGTSGGANEQFF
V gene: TRBV6-1
J gene: TRBJ2-1
D gene: TRBD2
clone size: -

CDR3 DNA: TGCGCCAGCAGCTACACAGGGGGTGTCACTGAAGCTTTCTTT
CDR3 protein: CASSYTGGVTEAFF
V gene: TRBV5-1
J gene: TRBJ1-1
D gene: TRBD1
clone size: -

CDR3 DNA: TGTGCCAGCAGCCTCCGGGAGACAACCTACGAGCAGTACTTC
CDR3 protein: CASSLRETTYEQYF
V gene: TRBV5-6
J gene: TRBJ2-7
D gene: -
clone size: -

CDR3 DNA: TGTGCCAGCAGCGTAGAGAAGAACACTGAAGCTTTCTTT
CDR3 protein: CASSVEKNTEAFF
V gene: TRBV9
J gene: TRBJ1-1
D gene: -
clone size: -

CDR3 DNA: TGCAGCGTGGCCAGTACCGGGGAGCTGTTTTTT
CDR3 protein: CSVASTGELFF
V gene: TRBV29-1
J gene: TRBJ2-2
D gene: -
clone size: -

CDR3 DNA: TGCAGCGTTGACACCGGGGAGCTGTTTTTT
CDR3 protein: CSVDTGELFF
V gene: TRBV29-1
J gene: TRBJ2-2
D gene: -
clone size: once

CDR3 DNA: TGTGCCTGGAGTGTAGAGGGGCCAGATACGCAGTATTTT
CDR3 protein: CAWSVEGPDTQYF
V gene: TRBV30
J gene: TRBJ2-3
D gene: -
clone size: -

CDR3 DNA: TGTGCCAGCAGCTTGGGCGGGGGCTACGAGCAGTACTTC
CDR3 protein: CASSLGGGYEQYF
V gene: TRBV5-6
J gene: TRBJ2-7
D gene: TRBD2
clone size: -

CDR3 DNA: TGTGCCAGCAGCCAATCGAATTACGAGCAGTACTTC
CDR3 protein: CASSQSNYEQYF
V gene: TRBV13
J gene: TRBJ2-7
D gene: -
clone size: once

CDR3 DNA: TGTGCCAGCAGCTTACCAACGGGGCAAGAGACCCAGTACTTC
CDR3 protein: CASSLPTGQETQYF
V gene: TRBV7-2
J gene: TRBJ2-5
D gene: -
clone size: -

CDR3 DNA: TGCAGCGTGTCCGGGCAACGGACCGGGGAGCTGTTTTTT
CDR3 protein: CSVSGQRTGELFF
V gene: TRBV29-1
J gene: TRBJ2-2
D gene: -
clone size: -

CDR3 DNA: TGTGCCAGCAGTTATGAGGGCATGAACACTGAAGCTTTCTTT
CDR3 protein: CASSYEGMNTEAFF
V gene: TRBV27
J gene: TRBJ1-1
D gene: -
clone size: -

CDR3 DNA: TGTGCCAGCAGTTGGCTCCGGGGGCCTGAAGCTTTCTTT
CDR3 protein: CASSWLRGPEAFF
V gene: TRBV2
J gene: TRBJ1-1
D gene: -
clone size: once

CDR3 DNA: TGCGCCAGCAGTCAAGCAGGGAACCAAGAGACCCAGTACTTC
CDR3 protein: CASSQAGNQETQYF
V gene: TRBV23-1
J gene: TRBJ2-5
D gene: -
clone size: -

CDR3 DNA: TGTGCCAGCAGCTTACTGTCAACCAGCTACGAGCAGTACTTC
CDR3 protein: CASSLLSTSYEQYF
V gene: TRBV7-8
J gene: TRBJ2-7
D gene: -
clone size: -

CDR3 DNA: TGTGCCAGCAGTGAAGATCCCTCTGGGGCCAACGTCCTGACTTTC
CDR3 protein: CASSEDPSGANVLTF
V gene: TRBV6-1
J gene: TRBJ2-6
D gene: -
clone size: many

CDR3 DNA: TGTGCCAGTAGTATCTTCGGGAGCTCCTATAATTCACCCCTCCACTTT
CDR3 protein: CASSIFGSSYNSPLHF
V gene: TRBV19
J gene: TRBJ1-6
D gene: -
clone size: -

CDR3 DNA: TGTGCCAGCAGCTTAGGTGGTCAAACCGGGGGAAACATTCAGTACTTC
CDR3 protein: CASSLGGQTGGNIQYF
V gene: TRBV7-9
J gene: TRBJ2-4
D gene: -
clone size: -

CDR3 DNA: TGTGCCAGCAGCCTAGGGCCGTACTACGAGCAGTACTTC
CDR3 protein: CASSLGPYYEQYF
V gene: TRBV7-6
J gene: TRBJ2-7
D gene: -
clone size: -

CDR3 DNA: TGTGCCAGCAGTTTGGCTCATGAGCAGTTCTTC
CDR3 protein: CASSLAHEQFF
V gene: TRBV27
J gene: TRBJ2-1
D gene: -
clone size: -

CDR3 DNA: TGTGCCAGCAGCCTGGACGGGGAAGAGACCCAGTACTTC
CDR3 protein: CASSLDGEETQYF
V gene: TRBV7-2
J gene: TRBJ2-5
D gene: -
clone size: -

CDR3 DNA: TGTGCCAGCAGCTTGGGAACAGGAGGCTGGGAGACCCAGTACTTC
CDR3 protein: CASSLGTGGWETQYF
V gene: TRBV5-6
J gene: TRBJ2-5
D gene: -
clone size: -

CDR3 DNA: TGCGCCAGCAGCTGGGGGACTACCTACGAGCAGTACTTC
CDR3 protein: CASSWGTTYEQYF
V gene: TRBV5-1
J gene: TRBJ2-7
D gene: TRBD2
clone size: -

CDR3 DNA: TGTGCCAGCAGCTCCCCGACGGGCCACGAGCAGTACTTC
CDR3 protein: CASSSPTGHEQYF
V gene: TRBV14
J gene: TRBJ2-7
D gene: -
clone size: once

CDR3 DNA: TGTGCCAGCAGTTCCGAGGACAGAACAGATACGCAGTATTTT
CDR3 protein: CASSSEDRTDTQYF
V gene: TRBV6-7
J gene: TRBJ2-3
D gene: -
clone size: -

CDR3 DNA: TGTGCCAGCAGCGTTCATCGGGGGGCTGAGCAGTACTTC
CDR3 protein: CASSVHRGAEQYF
V gene: TRBV5-6
J gene: TRBJ2-7
D gene: -
clone size: -

CDR3 DNA: TGTGCCAGCAGCCCATGGGGGGCGGGAGGGGATGAGCAGTTCTTC
CDR3 protein: CASSPWGAGGDEQFF
V gene: TRBV7-9
J gene: TRBJ2-1
D gene: TRBD2
clone size: -

CDR3 DNA: TGCGCCAGCAGTCACATCCAGGGGCCGCCCTCGCGAGACGCTTTCTTT
CDR3 protein: CASSHIQGPPSRDAFF
V gene: TRBV23-1
J gene: TRBJ1-1
D gene: -
clone size: few

CDR3 DNA: TGCGCCAGCAGCCAAGATTTAGGCTCTGGAAACACCATATATTTT
CDR3 protein: CASSQDLGSGNTIYF
V gene: TRBV4-3
J gene: TRBJ1-3
D gene: -
clone size: -

CDR3 DNA: TGTGCCACCAGCAGAGAAGGGGGACTTGGATCGGATACGCAGTATTTT
CDR3 protein: CATSREGGLGSDTQYF
V gene: TRBV15
J gene: TRBJ2-3
D gene: -
clone size: medium-sized

CDR3 DNA: TGTGCCAGCAGTTTCCGTGAAACTCTAAACGAGCAGTACTTC
CDR3 protein: CASSFRETLNEQYF
V gene: TRBV6-5
J gene: TRBJ2-7
D gene: -
clone size: -

CDR3 DNA: TGTGCCAGTCTGTACGGGGACAGGGGGCCTGGCTACACCTTC
CDR3 protein: CASLYGDRGPGYTF
V gene: TRBV5-6
J gene: TRBJ1-2
D gene: TRBD1
clone size: -

CDR3 DNA: TGTGCCTGGAGTTACTGGGGTGGGACTGAAGCTTTCTTT
CDR3 protein: CAWSYWGGTEAFF
V gene: TRBV30
J gene: TRBJ1-1
D gene: -
clone size: once

CDR3 DNA: TGCGCCAGCAGCTTGGCGTTAGGAGGCACAGATACGCAGTATTTT
CDR3 protein: CASSLALGGTDTQYF
V gene: TRBV5-1
J gene: TRBJ2-3
D gene: -
clone size: -

CDR3 DNA: TGCGCCAGCAGCCAAGACGCTTATTACGACAGGGGTATTATCTATGGCTACACCTTC
CDR3 protein: CASSQDAYYDRGIIYGYTF
V gene: TRBV4-1
J gene: TRBJ1-2
D gene: TRBD1
clone size: once

CDR3 DNA: TGTGCCTGGACCCGTACAGGGGGATCCTACGAGCAGTACTTC
CDR3 protein: CAWTRTGGSYEQYF
V gene: TRBV30
J gene: TRBJ2-7
D gene: TRBD1
clone size: -

CDR3 DNA: TGTGCCAGCAGTTTGATGGGTAACGGGGAGCTGTTTTTT
CDR3 protein: CASSLMGNGELFF
V gene: TRBV27
J gene: TRBJ2-2
D gene: -
clone size: once

CDR3 DNA: TGTGCCAGTAGTGCCACAGGGGGCACTATGGAAGCTTTCTTT
CDR3 protein: CASSATGGTMEAFF
V gene: TRBV19
J gene: TRBJ1-1
D gene: TRBD1
clone size: many

CDR3 DNA: TGTGCCAGCAGCCCAACCCCCGGGGACGGTACCTACGAGCAGTACTTC
CDR3 protein: CASSPTPGDGTYEQYF
V gene: TRBV13
J gene: TRBJ2-7
D gene: -
clone size: few

CDR3 DNA: TGTGCCAGCAGTTTTGGTCCGAGCAATCAGCCCCAGCATTTT
CDR3 protein: CASSFGPSNQPQHF
V gene: TRBV27
J gene: TRBJ1-5
D gene: -
clone size: few

CDR3 DNA: TGTGCCAGCAGCTTGGCCCCCGGGGAGCTGTTTTTT
CDR3 protein: CASSLAPGELFF
V gene: TRBV5-8
J gene: TRBJ2-2
D gene: -
clone size: -

CDR3 DNA: TGTGCCAGCAGTTATACGACAGGGAGTGCCGATACGCAGTATTTT
CDR3 protein: CASSYTTGSADTQYF
V gene: TRBV6-5
J gene: TRBJ2-3
D gene: TRBD1
clone size: -

CDR3 DNA: TGTGCCAGCAGCTACCTTGGGTCCTACAATGAGCAGTTCTTC
CDR3 protein: CASSYLGSYNEQFF
V gene: TRBV7-9
J gene: TRBJ2-1
D gene: -
clone size: once

CDR3 DNA: TGCAGCGTTGCTGGGGGGACTACGGAGCAGTTCTTC
CDR3 protein: CSVAGGTTEQFF
V gene: TRBV29-1
J gene: TRBJ2-1
D gene: TRBD2
clone size: -

CDR3 DNA: TGTGCCAGCAGAGAGGACAGCTACGAGCAGTACTTC
CDR3 protein: CASREDSYEQYF
V gene: TRBV2
J gene: TRBJ2-7
D gene: -
clone size: -

CDR3 DNA: TGTGCCAGCACCTCCCCGACAGGGAGATTCACAGATACGCAGTATTTT
CDR3 protein: CASTSPTGRFTDTQYF
V gene: TRBV7-9
J gene: TRBJ2-3
D gene: TRBD1
clone size: few

CDR3 DNA: TGTGCCATCAGTGAAAAGGACACCACTGAAGCTTTCTTT
CDR3 protein: CAISEKDTTEAFF
V gene: TRBV10-3
J gene: TRBJ1-1
D gene: -
clone size: -

CDR3 DNA: TGCAGCGTTGACCGGACAGGGGCCGATGAGCAGTTCTTC
CDR3 protein: CSVDRTGADEQFF
V gene: TRBV29-1
J gene: TRBJ2-1
D gene: TRBD1
clone size: few

CDR3 DNA: TGCAGCGTTGTTGAGGGGAGCTCCTACGAGCAGTACTTC
CDR3 protein: CSVVEGSSYEQYF
V gene: TRBV29-1
J gene: TRBJ2-7
D gene: -
clone size: -

CDR3 DNA: TGTGCCAGCAGTGTTAGCGGGGGGCCTTACAATGAGCAGTTCTTC
CDR3 protein: CASSVSGGPYNEQFF
V gene: TRBV6-1
J gene: TRBJ2-1
D gene: TRBD2
clone size: -

CDR3 DNA: TGTGCCTGGACAGGTGGGGAAGCTAACTATGGCTACACCTTC
CDR3 protein: CAWTGGEANYGYTF
V gene: TRBV30
J gene: TRBJ1-2
D gene: -
clone size: -